This T cell receptor beta chain was observed in a study of shared clonotypes between healthy human individuals. Across the whole study: The donor pool was made up of two women and three men aged 18 to 49. The study's findings and limits: The authors sampled blood alone, and tissue repertoires likely differ.

It was around 0.3 ug DNA, roughly 28,000 T cell genomes, that went into each replicate PCR of unsorted PBMC. DNA from unsorted PBMC was sequenced on ten immunoSEQ deep assay plates. The data were produced by immunoSEQ multiplex PCR, yet TCRdb's version contains in-frame clones alone and is incomplete. The sample has roughly 500,000 clones; about 84% are singletons. With respect to this clone: No antigen is known for it.

The CDR3 length is 15 residues. CDR1 is SGDLS, CDR2 YYNGEE, per germline. V dropped 2 bases and J dropped 2 bases, with 10 bases sitting between them. The clonotype comes from a woman in her thirties or forties in good health. Some clones in this sample may be carry-over from other donors' samples. The specimen was PBMCs. The chain employs TRBV9 and TRBJ2-2, with D perhaps matching TRBD1 (5 bases). For the CDR3, the DNA is TGTGCCAGCAGCGTCTACAGGAGCAACACCGGGGAGCTGTTTTTT. This sequence encodes CASSVYRSNTGELFF.